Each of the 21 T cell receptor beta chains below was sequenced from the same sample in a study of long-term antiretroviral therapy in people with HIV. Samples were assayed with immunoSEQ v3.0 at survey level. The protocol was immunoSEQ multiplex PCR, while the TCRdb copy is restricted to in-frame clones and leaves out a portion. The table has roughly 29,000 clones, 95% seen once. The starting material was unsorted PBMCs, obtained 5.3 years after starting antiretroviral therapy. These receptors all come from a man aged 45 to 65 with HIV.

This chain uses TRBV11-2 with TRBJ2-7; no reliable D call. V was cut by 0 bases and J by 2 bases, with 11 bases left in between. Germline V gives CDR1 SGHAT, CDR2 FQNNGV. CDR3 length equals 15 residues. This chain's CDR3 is CASSLDRGPAYEQYF. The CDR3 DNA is TGTGCCAGCAGCTTAGATCGAGGACCCGCCTACGAGCAGTACTTC.

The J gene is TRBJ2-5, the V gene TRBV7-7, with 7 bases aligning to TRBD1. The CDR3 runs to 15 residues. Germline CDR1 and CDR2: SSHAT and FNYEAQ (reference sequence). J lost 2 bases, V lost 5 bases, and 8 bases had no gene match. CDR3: CASSPDRASQETQYF. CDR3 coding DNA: TGTGCCAGCAGCCCCGACAGGGCCTCTCAAGAGACCCAGTACTTC.

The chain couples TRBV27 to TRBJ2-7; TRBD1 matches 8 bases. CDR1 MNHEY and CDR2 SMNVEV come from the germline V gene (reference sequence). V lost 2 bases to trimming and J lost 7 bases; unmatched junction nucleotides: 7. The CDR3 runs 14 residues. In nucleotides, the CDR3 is TGTGCCAGCAGTTTAGGGCAGGGGGCGCGGGAGCAGTACTTC. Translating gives CASSLGQGAREQYF.

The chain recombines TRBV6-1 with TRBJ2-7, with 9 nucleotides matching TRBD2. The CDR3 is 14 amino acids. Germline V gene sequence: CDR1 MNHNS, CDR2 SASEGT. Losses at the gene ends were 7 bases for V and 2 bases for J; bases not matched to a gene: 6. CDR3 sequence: CASKFGGGAYEQYF. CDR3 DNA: TGTGCCAGCAAATTTGGCGGGGGGGCCTACGAGCAGTACTTC.

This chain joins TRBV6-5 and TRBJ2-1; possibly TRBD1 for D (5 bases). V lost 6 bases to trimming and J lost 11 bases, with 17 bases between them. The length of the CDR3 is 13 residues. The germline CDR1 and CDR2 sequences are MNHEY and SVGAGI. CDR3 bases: TGTGCCAGCAGCTACGGTATCCAGGGAAAGCAGTTCTTC. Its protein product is CASSYGIQGKQFF.

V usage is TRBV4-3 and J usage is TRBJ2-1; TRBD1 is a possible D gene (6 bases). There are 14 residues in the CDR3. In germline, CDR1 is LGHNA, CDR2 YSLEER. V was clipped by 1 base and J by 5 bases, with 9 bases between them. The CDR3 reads CASSQATGNNEQFF. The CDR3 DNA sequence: TGCGCCAGCAGCCAAGCCACAGGGAACAATGAGCAGTTCTTC.

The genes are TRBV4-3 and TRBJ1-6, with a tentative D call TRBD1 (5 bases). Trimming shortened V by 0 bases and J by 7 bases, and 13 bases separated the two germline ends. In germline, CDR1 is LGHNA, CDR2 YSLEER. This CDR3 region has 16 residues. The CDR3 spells CASSQEGVRGNSPLHF. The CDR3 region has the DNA TGCGCCAGCAGCCAAGAAGGAGTAAGGGGCAATTCACCCCTCCACTTT.

CDR3 sequence (DNA): TGTGCCAGCACTGACAGAGTATTCACAGATACGCAGTATTTT. Translated, it gives CASTDRVFTDTQYF. The J gene is TRBJ2-3, the V gene TRBV7-9; D may be TRBD1 (5 bases). Trimming shortened V by 7 bases and J by 2 bases, and 13 bases separated the two germline ends. The CDR3 is made up of 14 amino acids. CDR1 SEHNR and CDR2 FQNEAQ come from the germline V gene (reference sequence).

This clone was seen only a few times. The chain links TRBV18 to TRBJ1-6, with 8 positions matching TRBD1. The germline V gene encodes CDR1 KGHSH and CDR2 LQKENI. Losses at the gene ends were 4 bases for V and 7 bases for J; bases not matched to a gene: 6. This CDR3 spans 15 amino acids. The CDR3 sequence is CASSRGTGKNSPLHF. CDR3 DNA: TGTGCCAGCTCACGAGGGACAGGAAAGAATTCACCCCTCCACTTT.

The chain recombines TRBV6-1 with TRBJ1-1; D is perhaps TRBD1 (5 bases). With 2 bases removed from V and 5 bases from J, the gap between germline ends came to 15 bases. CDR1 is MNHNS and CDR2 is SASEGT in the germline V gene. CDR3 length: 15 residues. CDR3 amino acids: CASSEQPSGGTEAFF. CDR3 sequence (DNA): TGTGCCAGCAGTGAACAGCCCTCGGGGGGGACTGAAGCTTTCTTT.

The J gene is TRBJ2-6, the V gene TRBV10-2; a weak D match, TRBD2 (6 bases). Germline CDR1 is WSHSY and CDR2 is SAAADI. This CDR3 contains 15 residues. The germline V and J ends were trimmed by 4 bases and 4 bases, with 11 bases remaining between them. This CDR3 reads CASSVEGSGANVLTF. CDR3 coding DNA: TGCGCCAGCAGTGTGGAGGGGAGCGGGGCCAACGTCCTGACTTTC.

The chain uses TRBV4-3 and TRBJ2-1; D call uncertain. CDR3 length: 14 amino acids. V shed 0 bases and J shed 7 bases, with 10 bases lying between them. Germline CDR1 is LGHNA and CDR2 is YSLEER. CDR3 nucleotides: TGCGCCAGCAGCCAAGATACAATAGGGAATGAGCAGTTCTTC. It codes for CASSQDTIGNEQFF.

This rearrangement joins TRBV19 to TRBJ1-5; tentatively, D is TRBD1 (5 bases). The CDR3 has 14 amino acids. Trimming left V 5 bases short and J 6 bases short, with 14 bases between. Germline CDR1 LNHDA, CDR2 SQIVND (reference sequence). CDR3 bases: TGTGCCAGTAGTGTCCAGGGCGTAGGTCAGCCCCAGCATTTT. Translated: CASSVQGVGQPQHF.

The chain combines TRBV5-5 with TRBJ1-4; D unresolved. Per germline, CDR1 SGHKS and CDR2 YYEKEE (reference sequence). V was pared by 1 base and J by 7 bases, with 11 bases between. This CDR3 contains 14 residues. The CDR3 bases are TGTGCCAGCAGCTTGCTAACTCCGGGTGAAAAACTGTTTTTT. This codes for CASSLLTPGEKLFF.

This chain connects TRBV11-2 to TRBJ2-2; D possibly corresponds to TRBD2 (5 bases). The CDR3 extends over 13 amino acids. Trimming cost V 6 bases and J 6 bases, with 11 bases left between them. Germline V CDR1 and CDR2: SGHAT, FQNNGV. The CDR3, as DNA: TGTGCCAGCAGGATCCAAGCGGCCGGGGAGCTGTTTTTT. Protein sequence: CASRIQAAGELFF.

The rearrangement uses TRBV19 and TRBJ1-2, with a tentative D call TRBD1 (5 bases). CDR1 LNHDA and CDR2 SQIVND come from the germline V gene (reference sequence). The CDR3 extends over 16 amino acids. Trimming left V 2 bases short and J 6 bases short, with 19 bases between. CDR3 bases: TGTGCCAGTAGTATAATGGGGACCCGCGTGATGAATGGCTACACCTTC. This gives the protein CASSIMGTRVMNGYTF.

CDR3 in DNA: TGTGCCAGTAGTATCGGCGGGCAGTTTTACTTC. This encodes CASSIGGQFYF. This chain joins TRBV19 and TRBJ2-7; maybe TRBD2 (5 bases). Germline V gives CDR1 LNHDA, CDR2 SQIVND (reference sequence). The V and J ends lost 3 bases and 13 bases respectively, with 13 bases between them. CDR3 length equals 11 residues.

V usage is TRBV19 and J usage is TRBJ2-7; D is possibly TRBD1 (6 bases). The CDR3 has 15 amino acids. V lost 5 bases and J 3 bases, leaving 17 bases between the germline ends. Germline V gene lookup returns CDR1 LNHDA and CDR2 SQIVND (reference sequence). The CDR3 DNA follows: TGTGCCAGTAGTGGGGCAGGGGCTTTCCTCTACGAGCAGTACTTC. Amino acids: CASSGAGAFLYEQYF.

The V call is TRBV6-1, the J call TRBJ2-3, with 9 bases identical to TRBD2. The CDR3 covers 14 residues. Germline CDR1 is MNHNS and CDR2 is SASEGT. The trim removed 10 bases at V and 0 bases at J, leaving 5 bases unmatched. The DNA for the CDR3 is TGTGCCACCGCGGGGGGGTCTAGCACAGATACGCAGTATTTT. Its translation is CATAGGSSTDTQYF.

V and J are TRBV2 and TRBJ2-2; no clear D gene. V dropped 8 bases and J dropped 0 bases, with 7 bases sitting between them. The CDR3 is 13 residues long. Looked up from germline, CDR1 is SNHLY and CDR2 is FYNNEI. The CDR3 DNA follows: TGTGCCAGCTGTCAGGCGAACACCGGGGAGCTGTTTTTT. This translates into CASCQANTGELFF.

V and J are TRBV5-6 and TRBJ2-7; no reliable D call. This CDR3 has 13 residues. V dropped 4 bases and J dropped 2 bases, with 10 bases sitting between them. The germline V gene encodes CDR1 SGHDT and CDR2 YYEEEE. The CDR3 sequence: CASSERATYEQYF. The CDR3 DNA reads TGTGCCAGCAGCGAACGGGCCACCTACGAGCAGTACTTC.